Each of the 7 T cell receptor beta chains below was sequenced from the same sample in a study of control samples from healthy donors and cancer patients. The repertoire was sequenced with immunoSEQ multiplex PCR; TCRdb's copy has only in-frame clones and lacks some. The sample includes about 270,000 clones, approximately 80% of them seen just once. Input material: PBMCs. Every receptor here comes from a woman aged 60-75 years with lung cancer.

This chain uses TRBV3-1 (or the pseudogene TRBV3-2) with TRBJ2-2; tentatively, D is TRBD2 (6 bases). The CDR3 spans 14 residues. CDR1 LGHDT and CDR2 YNNKEL come from the germline V gene (reference sequence). V was pared by 1 base and J by 7 bases, with 10 bases between. CDR3 residues: CASSQVMRGGELFF. CDR3 in DNA: TGTGCCAGCAGCCAAGTCATGCGGGGCGGGGAGCTGTTTTTT.

The rearrangement uses TRBV24-1 and TRBJ2-3; TRBD1 might be the D (5 bases). V was clipped by 5 bases and J by 0 bases, with 8 bases between them. The germline V gene encodes CDR1 KGHDR and CDR2 SFDVKD. CDR3 length: 14 residues. CDR3 nucleotide sequence: TGTGCCACCAGTGGGGGCCAGAGCACAGATACGCAGTATTTT. It specifies CATSGGQSTDTQYF.

The gene calls are TRBV7-8 and TRBJ2-1, with TRBD2 identical over 11 bases. CDR3 length equals 17 residues. Per the germline V gene, CDR1 is SGHVS and CDR2 is FQNEAQ. The ends lost 3 bases at V and 2 bases at J; junction bases unmatched: 6. The CDR3 DNA is TGTGCCAGCAGCTTGTCGATTAGCGGGAGGGCCTACAATGAGCAGTTCTTC. The encoded protein is CASSLSISGRAYNEQFF.

V and J are TRBV19 and TRBJ1-6, with 11 bases matching TRBD1. Germline-derived CDR1 and CDR2 are LNHDA and SQIVND (reference sequence). V was pared by 5 bases and J by 10 bases, with 7 bases of the junction left unmatched. This CDR3 region has 15 residues. CDR3 nucleotides: TGTGCCAGTAGTTCCCCCGGGACAGGGGGATCACCCCTCCACTTT. Translating it yields CASSSPGTGGSPLHF.

In this sample, this clone turned up once. The CDR3 loop is CASSATLTGPNEKLFF. CDR3 nucleotides: TGTGCCAGTAGTGCGACTTTGACAGGGCCTAATGAAAAACTGTTTTTT. The rearrangement links TRBV19 to TRBJ1-4, with 7 bases identical to TRBD1. The CDR3 loop spans 16 amino acids. In germline, CDR1 is LNHDA, CDR2 SQIVND (reference sequence). After removal of 5 bases from V and 3 bases from J, the junction contained 9 bases not matched to a gene.

This chain connects TRBV7-2 to TRBJ1-4, with 12 bases identical to TRBD1. Trimming removed 2 bases from V and 12 bases from J; junction bases left unmatched: 4. This CDR3 comprises 14 residues. From germline, CDR1 is SGHTA and CDR2 FQGNSA. CDR3 sequence: CASSLWGQGAELFF. The CDR3 DNA reads TGTGCCAGCAGCTTATGGGGACAGGGGGCGGAACTGTTTTTT.

The chain combines TRBV6-1 with TRBJ2-1; 7 positions agree with TRBD1. This CDR3 comprises 17 residues. Looked up from germline, CDR1 is MNHNS and CDR2 is SASEGT. V lost 2 bases to trimming and J lost 2 bases; unmatched junction nucleotides: 9. This CDR3 is CASSELAGGRTYNEQFF. CDR3 nucleotides: TGTGCCAGCAGTGAATTGGCAGGGGGTCGGACCTACAATGAGCAGTTCTTC.